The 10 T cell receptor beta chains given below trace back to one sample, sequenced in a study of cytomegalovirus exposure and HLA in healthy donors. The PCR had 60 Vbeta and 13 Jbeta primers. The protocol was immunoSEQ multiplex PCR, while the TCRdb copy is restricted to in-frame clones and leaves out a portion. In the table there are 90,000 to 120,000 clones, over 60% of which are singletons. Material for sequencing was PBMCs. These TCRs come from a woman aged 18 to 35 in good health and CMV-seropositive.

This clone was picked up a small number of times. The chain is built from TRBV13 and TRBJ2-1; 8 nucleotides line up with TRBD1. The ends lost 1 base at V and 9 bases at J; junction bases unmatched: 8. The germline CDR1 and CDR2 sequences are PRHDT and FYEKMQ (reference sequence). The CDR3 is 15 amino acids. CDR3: CASSLAPPQGGEQFF. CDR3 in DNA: TGTGCCAGCAGCTTAGCCCCCCCACAGGGGGGTGAGCAGTTCTTC.

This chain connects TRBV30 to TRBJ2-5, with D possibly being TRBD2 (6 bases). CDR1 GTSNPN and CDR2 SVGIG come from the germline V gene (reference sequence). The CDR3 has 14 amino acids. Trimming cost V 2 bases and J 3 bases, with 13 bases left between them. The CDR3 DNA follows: TGTGCCTGGAGTATACGGACTATCAAAGAGACCCAGTACTTC. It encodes CAWSIRTIKETQYF.

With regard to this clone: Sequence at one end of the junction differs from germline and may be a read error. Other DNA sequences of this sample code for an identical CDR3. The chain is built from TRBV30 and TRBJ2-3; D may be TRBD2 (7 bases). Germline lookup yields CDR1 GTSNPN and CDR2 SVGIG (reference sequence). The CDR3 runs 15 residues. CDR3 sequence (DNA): TGTGCCTGGATTGAGGGGGAGGGGGGCACAGATACGCAATATTTT. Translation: CAWIEGEGGTDTQYF.

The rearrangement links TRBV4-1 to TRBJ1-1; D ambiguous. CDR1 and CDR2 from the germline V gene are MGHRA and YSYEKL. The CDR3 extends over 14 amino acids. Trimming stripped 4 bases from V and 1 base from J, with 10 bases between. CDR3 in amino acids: CASSPKTANTEAFF. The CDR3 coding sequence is TGCGCCAGCAGCCCTAAAACAGCGAACACTGAAGCTTTCTTT.

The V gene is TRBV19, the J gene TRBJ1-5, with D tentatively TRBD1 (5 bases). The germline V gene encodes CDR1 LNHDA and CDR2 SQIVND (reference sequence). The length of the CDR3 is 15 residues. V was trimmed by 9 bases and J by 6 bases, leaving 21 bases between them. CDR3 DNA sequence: TGTGCCAGCACAGGTTCACTCCGGGGGAGTCAGCCCCAGCATTTT. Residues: CASTGSLRGSQPQHF.

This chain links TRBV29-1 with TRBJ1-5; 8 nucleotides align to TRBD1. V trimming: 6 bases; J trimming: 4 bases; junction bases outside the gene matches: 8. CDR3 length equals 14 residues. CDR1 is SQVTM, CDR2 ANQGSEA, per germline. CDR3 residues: CSVTGQGENQPQHF. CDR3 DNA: TGCAGCGTGACCGGACAGGGCGAAAATCAGCCCCAGCATTTT. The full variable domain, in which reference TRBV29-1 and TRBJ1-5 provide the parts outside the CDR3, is SAVISQKPSRDICQRGTSLTIQCQVDSQVTMMFWYRQQPGQSLTLIATANQGSEATYESGFVIDKFPISRPNLTFSTLTVSNMSPEDSSIYLCSVTGQGENQPQHFGDGTRLSIL.

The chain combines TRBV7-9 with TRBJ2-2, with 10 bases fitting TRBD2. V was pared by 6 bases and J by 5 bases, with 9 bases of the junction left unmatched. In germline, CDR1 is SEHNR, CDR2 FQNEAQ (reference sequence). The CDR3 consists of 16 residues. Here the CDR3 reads CASRPAGGPWTGELFF. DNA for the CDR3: TGTGCCAGCAGGCCAGCGGGAGGGCCCTGGACCGGGGAGCTGTTTTTT.

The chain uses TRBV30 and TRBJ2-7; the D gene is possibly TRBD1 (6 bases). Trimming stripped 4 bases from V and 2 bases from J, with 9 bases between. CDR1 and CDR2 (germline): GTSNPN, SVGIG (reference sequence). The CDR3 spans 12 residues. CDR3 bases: TGTGCCTGGAATGGACAGACCTACGAGCAGTACTTC. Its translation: CAWNGQTYEQYF. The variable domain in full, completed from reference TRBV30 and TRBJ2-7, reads SQTIHQWPATLVQPVGSPLSLECTVEGTSNPNLYWYRQAAGRGLQLLFYSVGIGQISSEVPQNLSASRPQDRQFILSSKKLLLSDSGFYLCAWNGQTYEQYFGPGTRLTVT.

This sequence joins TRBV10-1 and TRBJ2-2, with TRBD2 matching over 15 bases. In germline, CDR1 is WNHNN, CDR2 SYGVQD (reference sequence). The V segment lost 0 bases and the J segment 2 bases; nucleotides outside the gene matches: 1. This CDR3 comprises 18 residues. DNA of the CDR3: TGCGCCAGCAGTGAGTCGGGACTAGCGGGAGGTAACACCGGGGAGCTGTTTTTT. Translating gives CASSESGLAGGNTGELFF.

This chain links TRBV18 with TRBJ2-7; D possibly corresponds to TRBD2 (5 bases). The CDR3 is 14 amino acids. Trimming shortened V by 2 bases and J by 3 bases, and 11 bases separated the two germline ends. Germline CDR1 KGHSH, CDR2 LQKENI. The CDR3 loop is CASSPNGGIYEQYF. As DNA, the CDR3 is TGTGCCAGCTCACCAAACGGAGGAATCTACGAGCAGTACTTC.